This T cell receptor beta chain was identified in a study of blood T cell repertoires in COVID-19. As for the study in general: From T cells, B-cell-depleted T cells, or PBMCs came the material, which was cDNA or gDNA.

Trimming removed 3 bases from V and 1 base from J, with 10 bases in between. Germline V lookup: CDR1 MGHRA, CDR2 YSYEKL. The length of the CDR3 is 15 residues. In the authors' methods: Amplifying reference gene primers gave estimates of nucleated cell counts. Only in-frame clones appear in the TCRdb table, and some are missing; sequencing was by immunoSEQ multiplex PCR. V, J and clone size are taken as reported in that table, and D and trimming were inferred from the DNA itself. This sample has around 80,000 clones, with about four fifths found just once. This rearrangement joins TRBV4-1 to TRBJ1-3; a possible D gene is TRBD1 (5 bases). The TCR originated in an elderly woman with acute or convalescent COVID-19. What was sequenced was peripheral blood. This CDR3 reads CASSHDGTSGNTIYF. In DNA, the CDR3 is TGCGCCAGCAGCCATGACGGGACTTCTGGAAACACCATATATTTT.